Shown below are 18 T cell receptor beta chains from a single sample sequenced in a study of cytomegalovirus exposure and HLA in healthy donors. Primers: 60 Vbeta forward and 13 Jbeta reverse. The assay was immunoSEQ multiplex PCR, and TCRdb's table has in-frame clones only and misses some. The sample lists over 100,000 clones; over 75% were seen once. The sequencing sample was made of PBMCs. The receptors shown here come from a woman between 18 and 29 years old in good health and CMV-seropositive.

The chain joins TRBV2 to TRBJ1-6; 9 bases line up with TRBD1. Germline V gives CDR1 SNHLY, CDR2 FYNNEI. The CDR3 consists of 17 residues. V was clipped by 2 bases and J by 4 bases; unmatched bases: 6. The CDR3 coding sequence is TGTGCCAGCAGTGAATCGGGACAGGGAAGGTATAATTCACCCCTCCACTTT. This translates into CASSESGQGRYNSPLHF.

The V gene is TRBV7-2, the J gene TRBJ2-2; D perhaps matches TRBD2 (5 bases). The CDR3 covers 16 residues. Trimming left V 0 bases short and J 1 base short, with 9 bases between. The V gene's germline CDR1 is SGHTA and CDR2 FQGNSA. CDR3 sequence (DNA): TGTGCCAGCAGCTTAGCCGTGACTATGAACACCGGGGAGCTGTTTTTT. It yields the protein CASSLAVTMNTGELFF.

The chain joins TRBV27 to TRBJ2-7; D gene unclear. The germline V and J ends were trimmed by 8 bases and 0 bases, with 17 bases remaining between them. CDR1 MNHEY and CDR2 SMNVEV come from the germline V gene (reference sequence). The CDR3 totals 15 residues. The CDR3 protein is CASWPTGRISYEQYF. In DNA form, the CDR3 reads TGTGCCAGCTGGCCGACGGGTCGGATCTCCTACGAGCAGTACTTC.

This chain connects TRBV30 to TRBJ1-1; weak D call: TRBD1 (5 bases). The CDR3 totals 14 residues. V dropped 5 bases and J dropped 1 base, with 14 bases sitting between them. CDR1 GTSNPN and CDR2 SVGIG come from the germline V gene (reference sequence). CDR3 DNA: TGTGCCTGGGGACGGGGGGTGGGGAACACTGAAGCTTTCTTT. Translating gives CAWGRGVGNTEAFF.

The V gene is TRBV11-3, the J gene TRBJ2-7; maybe TRBD2 (5 bases). CDR3 length equals 13 residues. V was trimmed by 4 bases and J by 3 bases, leaving 10 bases between them. Germline V gene lookup returns CDR1 SGHNT and CDR2 YENEEA. CDR3: CASSSFRDYEQYF. In nucleotides, the CDR3 is TGTGCCAGCAGCTCTTTCCGGGACTACGAGCAGTACTTC.

The chain has TRBV6-5 and TRBJ2-7; D perhaps matches TRBD2 (6 bases). CDR1 and CDR2 from the germline V gene are MNHEY and SVGAGI. Between the trimmed V and J ends, which lost 4 bases and 4 bases, there was a span of 11 bases. The CDR3 runs to 13 residues. CDR3 sequence: CASSSIGGYEQYF. DNA for the CDR3: TGTGCCAGCAGTTCAATAGGAGGGTACGAGCAGTACTTC.

A single count supports this clone. V usage is TRBV13 and J usage is TRBJ2-1, with a tentative D call TRBD2 (7 bases). V lost 5 bases and J lost 3, with 26 bases in between. This CDR3 comprises 19 residues. CDR1 and CDR2 (germline): PRHDT, FYEKMQ (reference sequence). CDR3 coding DNA: TGTGCCAGCAGCCCCCCCATGGACAGAGTGGGCGGGGGCTACAATGAGCAGTTCTTC. This translates into CASSPPMDRVGGGYNEQFF.

The chain combines TRBV29-1 with TRBJ2-5, with a tentative D call TRBD1 (5 bases). Trimming stripped 4 bases from V and 4 bases from J, with 16 bases between. Germline CDR1 and CDR2: SQVTM and ANQGSEA. The CDR3 is made up of 14 amino acids. CDR3: CSVVPTVPIETQYF. The CDR3 region has the DNA TGCAGCGTTGTTCCGACAGTACCAATAGAGACCCAGTACTTC.

With regard to this clone: In the same sample, other DNA sequences code for this CDR3. V gene TRBV19 combines with J gene TRBJ1-1, with D unclear. Germline V gene lookup returns CDR1 LNHDA and CDR2 SQIVND (reference sequence). The V end was cut by 3 bases, the J end by 1 base, with 6 bases between. The CDR3 sequence is 13 residues long. The CDR3 spells CASSIGANTEAFF. CDR3 coding DNA: TGTGCCAGTAGTATTGGAGCGAACACTGAAGCTTTCTTT.

This clone was seen only once. This chain links TRBV28 with TRBJ2-5; D not resolved. From germline, CDR1 is MDHEN and CDR2 SYDVKM. The CDR3 runs 13 residues. Trimming took off 10 bases at V and 5 bases at J, with 17 bases between the two ends. The DNA of the CDR3 is TGTGCCACATCGACATCCCTTTGGGAGACCCAGTACTTC. Translating it yields CATSTSLWETQYF.

This clone showed up many times. This chain joins TRBV10-2 and TRBJ1-2, with a possible D match to TRBD1 (5 bases). CDR1 is WSHSY and CDR2 is SAAADI in the germline V gene. The length of the CDR3 is 13 residues. The V end was cut by 7 bases, the J end by 6 bases, with 15 bases between. Written as DNA, the CDR3 is TGCGCCAGCAACGCAGGGAATACGGATGGCTACACCTTC. Residues: CASNAGNTDGYTF.

The chain couples TRBV4-1 to TRBJ1-3; D remains unclear. Germline lookup yields CDR1 MGHRA and CDR2 YSYEKL. Trimming took 5 bases from V and 8 from J, leaving 16 bases between them. The CDR3 length is 14 residues. The CDR3 coding sequence is TGCGCCAGCAGCTCCCAGGCTGAGGGAGACACCATATATTTT. Its translation: CASSSQAEGDTIYF.

The chain joins TRBV19 to TRBJ2-7; D unclear. V dropped 5 bases and J dropped 2 bases, with 10 bases sitting between them. Germline V CDR1 and CDR2: LNHDA, SQIVND (reference sequence). This CDR3 contains 13 residues. This CDR3 reads CASSVTPPYEQYF. In DNA, the CDR3 is TGTGCCAGTAGTGTTACACCACCCTACGAGCAGTACTTC. The variable domain in full, completed from reference TRBV19 and TRBJ2-7, reads DGGITQSPKYLFRKEGQNVTLSCEQNLNHDAMYWYRQDPGQGLRLIYYSQIVNDFQKGDIAEGYSVSREKKESFPLTVTSAQKNPTAFYLCASSVTPPYEQYFGPGTRLTVT.

The rearrangement uses TRBV6-1 and TRBJ2-1, with 7 positions matching TRBD2. The J segment lost 4 bases and the V segment lost 6 bases, leaving 6 bases of the junction unmatched. CDR3 size: 14 residues. Germline lookup yields CDR1 MNHNS and CDR2 SASEGT. Here the CDR3 DNA reads TGTGCCAGCAGGAAAAGCGGGAATTACAATGAGCAGTTCTTC. It is translated as CASRKSGNYNEQFF.

V and J are TRBV11-3 and TRBJ1-1, with a possible D match to TRBD1 (5 bases). This CDR3 contains 13 residues. V was shortened by 2 bases and J by 4 bases, with 8 bases between the two germline ends. CDR1 is SGHNT, CDR2 YENEEA, per germline. CDR3 region: CASSLSGGTEAFF. CDR3 sequence (DNA): TGTGCCAGCAGCTTATCGGGGGGCACTGAAGCTTTCTTT. Complete variable domain (other parts from reference TRBV11-3 and TRBJ1-1): EAGVVQSPRYKIIEKKQPVAFWCNPISGHNTLYWYLQNLGQGPELLIRYENEEAVDDSQLPKDRFSAERLKGVDSTLKIQPAELGDSAVYLCASSLSGGTEAFFGQGTRLTVV.

The chain couples TRBV27 to TRBJ1-2, with 7 bases identical to TRBD1. Per the germline V gene, CDR1 is MNHEY and CDR2 is SMNVEV (reference sequence). CDR3 length: 15 residues. The J segment lost 4 bases and the V segment lost 6 bases, leaving 11 bases of the junction unmatched. In DNA form, the CDR3 reads TGTGCCAGCAGAGACACCCTGACAGGGCTCTATGGCTACACCTTC. The encoded protein is CASRDTLTGLYGYTF.

The CDR3 spells CASSLVAGGNEQFF. The CDR3 DNA is TGTGCCAGCAGTTTGGTAGCGGGAGGCAATGAGCAGTTCTTC. The chain couples TRBV28 to TRBJ2-1, with TRBD2 matching over 10 bases. Per the germline V gene, CDR1 is MDHEN and CDR2 is SYDVKM. This CDR3 comprises 14 residues. V trimming: 3 bases; J trimming: 6 bases; junction bases outside the gene matches: 2. The full variable domain, completed using reference TRBV28 and TRBJ2-1, is DVKVTQSSRYLVKRTGEKVFLECVQDMDHENMFWYRQDPGLGLRLIYFSYDVKMKEKGDIPEGYSVSREKKERFSLILESASTNQTSMYLCASSLVAGGNEQFFGPGTRLTVL.

The V and J genes are TRBV28 and TRBJ1-4, with 9 bases identical to TRBD1. J lost 10 bases, V lost 6 bases, and 12 bases had no gene match. CDR3 size: 15 residues. Germline V gene lookup returns CDR1 MDHEN and CDR2 SYDVKM. This CDR3 is CASRSTGTGTRKLFF. For the CDR3, the DNA is TGTGCCAGCAGATCCACCGGGACAGGGACGCGAAAACTGTTTTTT.